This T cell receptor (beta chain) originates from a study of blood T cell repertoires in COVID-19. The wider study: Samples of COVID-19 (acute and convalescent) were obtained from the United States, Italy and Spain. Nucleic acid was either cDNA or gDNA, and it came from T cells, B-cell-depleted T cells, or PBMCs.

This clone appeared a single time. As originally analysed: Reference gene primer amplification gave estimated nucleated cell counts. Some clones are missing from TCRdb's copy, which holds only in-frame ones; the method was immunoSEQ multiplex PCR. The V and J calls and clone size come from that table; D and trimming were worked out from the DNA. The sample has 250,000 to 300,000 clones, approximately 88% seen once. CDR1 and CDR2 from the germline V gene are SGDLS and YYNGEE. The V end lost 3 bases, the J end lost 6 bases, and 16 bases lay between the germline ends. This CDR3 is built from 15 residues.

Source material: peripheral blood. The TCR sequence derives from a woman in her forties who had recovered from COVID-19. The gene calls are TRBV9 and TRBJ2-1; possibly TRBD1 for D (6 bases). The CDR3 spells CASSARDIVGNEQFF. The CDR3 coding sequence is TGTGCCAGCAGCGCTCGGGACATCGTGGGCAATGAGCAGTTCTTC.